This TCR beta chain was sequenced in a study of blood T cell repertoires in COVID-19. Overall study context: T cells, B-cell-depleted T cells, or PBMCs supplied cDNA or gDNA.

Clones were sequenced by immunoSEQ multiplex PCR, and TCRdb holds only the in-frame ones, with some missing. The table lists around 88,000 clones, 81% of them singletons. The material sequenced was peripheral blood. The source is a woman older than 75 with acute or convalescent COVID-19.

The CDR3 sequence is CASSYEGTEAFF. The CDR3 region has the DNA TGTGCCAGCAGTTACGAGGGCACTGAAGCTTTCTTT. The chain has TRBV6-5 and TRBJ1-1; the D is unclear. The V gene lost 2 bases and the J gene lost 4 bases, with 5 bases spanning the gap. This CDR3 comprises 12 residues. Germline CDR1 is MNHEY and CDR2 is SVGAGI.